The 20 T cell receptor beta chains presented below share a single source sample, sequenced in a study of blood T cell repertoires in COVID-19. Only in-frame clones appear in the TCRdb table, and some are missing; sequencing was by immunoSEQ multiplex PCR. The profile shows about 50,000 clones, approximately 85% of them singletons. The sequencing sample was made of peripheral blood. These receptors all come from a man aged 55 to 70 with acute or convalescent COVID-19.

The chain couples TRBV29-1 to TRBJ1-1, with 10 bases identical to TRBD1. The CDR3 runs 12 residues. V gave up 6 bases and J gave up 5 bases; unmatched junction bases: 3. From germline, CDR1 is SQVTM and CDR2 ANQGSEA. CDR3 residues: CSVDRGGTEAFF. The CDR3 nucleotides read TGCAGCGTGGACAGGGGGGGGACTGAAGCTTTCTTT.

The CDR3 bases are TGTGCCAGCGCAGACGGACTAGCGGGGGGGAACATTCAGTACTTC. This sequence encodes CASADGLAGGNIQYF. The chain is built from TRBV2 and TRBJ2-4; 15 nucleotides line up with TRBD2. Germline CDR1 SNHLY, CDR2 FYNNEI. CDR3 length: 15 residues. J lost 7 bases, V lost 8 bases, and 6 bases had no gene match. Looking up the rest from reference TRBV2 and TRBJ2-4 gives the full variable domain: EPEVTQTPSHQVTQMGQEVILRCVPISNHLYFYWYRQILGQKVEFLVSFYNNEISEKSEIFDDQFSVERPDGSNFTLKIRSTKLEDSAMYFCASADGLAGGNIQYFGAGTRLSVL.

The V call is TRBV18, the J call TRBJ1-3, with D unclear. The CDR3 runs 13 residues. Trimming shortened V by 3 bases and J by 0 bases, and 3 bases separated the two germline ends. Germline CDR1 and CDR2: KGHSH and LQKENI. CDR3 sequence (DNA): TGTGCCAGCTCACCCGTCTCTGGAAACACCATATATTTT. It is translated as CASSPVSGNTIYF.

The CDR3 coding sequence is TGCGCCAGCAGCCAAGACCCCCTCCTAGCGGGAGCCCTTGAGCAGTTCTTC. This translates into CASSQDPLLAGALEQFF. The V gene is TRBV4-1, the J gene TRBJ2-1; TRBD2 agrees at 10 bases. J gave up 9 bases and V 0 bases, and 11 bases lay outside the gene matches. The germline V gene has CDR1 MGHRA and CDR2 YSYEKL. The CDR3 extends over 17 amino acids.

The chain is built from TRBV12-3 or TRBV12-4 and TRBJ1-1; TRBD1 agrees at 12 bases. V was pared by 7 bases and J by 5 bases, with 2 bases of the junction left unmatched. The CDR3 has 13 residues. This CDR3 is CASTGQGATEAFF. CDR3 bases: TGTGCCAGCACGGGACAGGGGGCGACTGAAGCTTTCTTT.

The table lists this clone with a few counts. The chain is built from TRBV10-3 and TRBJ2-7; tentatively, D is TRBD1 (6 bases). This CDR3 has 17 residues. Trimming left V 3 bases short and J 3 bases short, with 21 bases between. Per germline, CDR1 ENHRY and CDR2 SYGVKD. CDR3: CAISDKGVARGYYEQYF. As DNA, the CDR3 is TGTGCCATCAGTGACAAGGGGGTCGCCCGAGGCTACTACGAGCAGTACTTC.

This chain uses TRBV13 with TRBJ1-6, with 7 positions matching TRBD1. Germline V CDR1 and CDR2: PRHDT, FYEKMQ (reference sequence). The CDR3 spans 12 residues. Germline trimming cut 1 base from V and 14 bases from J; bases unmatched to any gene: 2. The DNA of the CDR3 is TGTGCCAGCAGCTTAGCAGGGGGGTCCCTCCACTTT. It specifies CASSLAGGSLHF. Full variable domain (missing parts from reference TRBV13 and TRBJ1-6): AAGVIQSPRHLIKEKRETATLKCYPIPRHDTVYWYQQGPGQDPQFLISFYEKMQSDKGSIPDRFSAQQFSDYHSELNMSSLELGDSALYFCASSLAGGSLHFGNGTRLTVT.

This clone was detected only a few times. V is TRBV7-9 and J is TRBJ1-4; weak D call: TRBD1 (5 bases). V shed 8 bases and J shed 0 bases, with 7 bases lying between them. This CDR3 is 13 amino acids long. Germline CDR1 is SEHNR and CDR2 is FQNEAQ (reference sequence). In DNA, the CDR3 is TGTGCCAGCGCGGGGGCAACTAATGAAAAACTGTTTTTT. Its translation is CASAGATNEKLFF.

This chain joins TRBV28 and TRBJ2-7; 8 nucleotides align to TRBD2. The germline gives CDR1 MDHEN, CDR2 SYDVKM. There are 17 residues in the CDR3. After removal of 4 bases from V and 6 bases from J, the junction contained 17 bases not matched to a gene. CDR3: CASSSLVNARGGVEQYF. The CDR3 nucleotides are TGTGCCAGCAGTTCCCTCGTTAACGCCCGGGGGGGGGTCGAGCAGTACTTC.

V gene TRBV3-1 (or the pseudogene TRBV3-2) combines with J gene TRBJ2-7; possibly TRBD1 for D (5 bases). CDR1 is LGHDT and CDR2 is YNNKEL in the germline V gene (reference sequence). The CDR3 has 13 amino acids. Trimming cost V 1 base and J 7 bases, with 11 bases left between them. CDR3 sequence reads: CASSQGRGGEQYF. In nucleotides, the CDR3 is TGTGCCAGCAGCCAAGGAAGGGGCGGAGAGCAGTACTTC.

The CDR3 is CASSRESQGSGNTEAFF. CDR3 sequence (DNA): TGTGCCAGCAGCCGCGAAAGTCAGGGATCCGGGAACACTGAAGCTTTCTTT. The gene calls are TRBV14 and TRBJ1-1, with a weak D call TRBD1 (5 bases). This CDR3 contains 17 residues. Per the germline V gene, CDR1 is SGHDN and CDR2 is FVKESK. Trimming removed 4 bases at V and 1 base at J, with 19 bases between.

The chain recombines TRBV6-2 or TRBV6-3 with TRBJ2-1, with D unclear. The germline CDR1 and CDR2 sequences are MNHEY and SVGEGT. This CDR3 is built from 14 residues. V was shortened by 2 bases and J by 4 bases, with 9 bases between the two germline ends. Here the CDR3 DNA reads TGTGCCAGCAGTTACCCCCAGGTATACAATGAGCAGTTCTTC. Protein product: CASSYPQVYNEQFF.

The CDR3 sequence is CASSLIREGTEAFF. The CDR3 DNA is TGCGCCAGCAGCTTGATCAGGGAGGGGACTGAAGCTTTCTTT. The rearrangement links TRBV5-1 to TRBJ1-1; a weak D match, TRBD1 (5 bases). The CDR3 contains 14 residues. The germline V and J ends were trimmed by 1 base and 5 bases, with 12 bases remaining between them. Germline V CDR1 and CDR2: SGHRS, YFSETQ.

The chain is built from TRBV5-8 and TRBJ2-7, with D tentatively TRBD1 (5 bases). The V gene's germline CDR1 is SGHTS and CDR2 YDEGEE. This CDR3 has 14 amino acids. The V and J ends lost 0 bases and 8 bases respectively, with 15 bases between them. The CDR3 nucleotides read TGTGCCAGCAGCTTGGGGGGCTACACTACGAAGCAGTACTTC. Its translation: CASSLGGYTTKQYF.

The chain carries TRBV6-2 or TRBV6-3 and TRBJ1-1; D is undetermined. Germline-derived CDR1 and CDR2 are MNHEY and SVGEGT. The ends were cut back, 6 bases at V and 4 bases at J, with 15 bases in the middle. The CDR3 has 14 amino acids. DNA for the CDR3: TGTGCCAGCAGCTTTGACTCGGCTCGCACTGAAGCTTTCTTT. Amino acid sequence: CASSFDSARTEAFF.

The CDR3 here is CASSPGGRTEAFF. Written as DNA, the CDR3 is TGTGCCAGCAGCCCAGGGGGCCGGACTGAAGCTTTCTTT. The J gene is TRBJ1-1, the V gene TRBV3-1 (or the pseudogene TRBV3-2); TRBD1 aligns across 8 bases. V lost 4 bases and J lost 5; bases outside the gene matches: 3. The CDR3 is made up of 13 amino acids. Per germline, CDR1 LGHDT and CDR2 YNNKEL (reference sequence).

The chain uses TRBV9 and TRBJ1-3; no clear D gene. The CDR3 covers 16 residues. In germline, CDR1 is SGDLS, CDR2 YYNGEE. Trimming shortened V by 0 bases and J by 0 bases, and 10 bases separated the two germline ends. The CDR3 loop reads CASSVGGFLSGNTIYF. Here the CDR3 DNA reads TGTGCCAGCAGCGTAGGCGGATTTCTCTCTGGAAACACCATATATTTT.

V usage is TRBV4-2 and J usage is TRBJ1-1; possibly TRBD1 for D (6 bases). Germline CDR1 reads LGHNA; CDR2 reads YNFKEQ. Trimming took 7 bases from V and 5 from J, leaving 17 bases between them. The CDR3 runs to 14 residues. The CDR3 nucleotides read TGTGCCAGCACCGATGGGGGGGGCTGGACTGAAGCTTTCTTT. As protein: CASTDGGGWTEAFF.

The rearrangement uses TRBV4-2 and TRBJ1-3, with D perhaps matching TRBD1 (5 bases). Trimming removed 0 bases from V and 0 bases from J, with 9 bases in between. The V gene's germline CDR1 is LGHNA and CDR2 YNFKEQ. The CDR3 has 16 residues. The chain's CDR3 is CASSQDRVTSGNTIYF. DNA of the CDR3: TGTGCCAGCAGCCAAGACAGGGTTACCTCTGGAAACACCATATATTTT.

The CDR3 coding sequence is TGTGCCAGCAGTTCGAGGATGTCCAGCTACGAGCAGTACTTC. This gives the protein CASSSRMSSYEQYF. The chain employs TRBV28 and TRBJ2-7; D unclear. V lost 4 bases and J lost 3, with 13 bases in between. The CDR3 is 14 residues long. Germline loops: CDR1 MDHEN, CDR2 SYDVKM.